This passage covers 32 T cell receptor delta chains from one sample sequenced in a study of DNA immune sequencing with unique molecular identifiers. Primers for all 8 TRDV and 4 TRDJ genes amplified genomic DNA in 32-plex. A 12-nucleotide UMI was added during three to four barcoding PCR cycles before adapter PCR. TCRdb re-identified clones in the multiplex PCR reads via CATT. The sample consists of almost 450 delta-chain clones, around 40% of them appearing once. Sequencing was carried out using buffy coat blood. Source of these receptors: a human donor in good health.

Comment on this clone: TCRdb's listed protein matches a much larger clone and diverges from this DNA's translation at residue 16, likely through a read error; the protein shown comes from the DNA. This chain links TRDV1 with TRDJ1, with 10 positions matching TRDD3. The germline V gene encodes CDR1 TSWWSYY and CDR2 QGS. The ends lost 2 bases at V and 4 bases at J; junction bases unmatched: 37. This CDR3 has 26 residues. The CDR3 reads CALGESAPYHPPHWGMRGIPLDKLIF. DNA for the CDR3: TGTGCTCTTGGGGAATCGGCCCCCTACCACCCCCCTCACTGGGGGATGCGCGGCATACCTCTCGATAAACTCATCTTT.

This clone counts as hyperexpanded. The rearrangement joins TRDV2 to TRDJ1, with TRDD3 matching 8 bases. The CDR3 totals 13 residues. The germline V gene encodes CDR1 GEAIGNYY and CDR2 EKD. V shed 2 bases and J 4 bases; nucleotides not matched to a gene: 2. The chain's CDR3 is CACDNLGDDKLIF. CDR3 in DNA: TGTGCCTGTGACAACCTGGGGGACGATAAACTCATCTTT.

Details on this clone: This likely traces to a read error, being one base from a far larger clone. V usage is TRDV1 and J usage is TRDJ4; TRDD3 might be the D (7 bases). The length of the CDR3 is 21 residues. From germline, CDR1 is TSWWSYY and CDR2 QGS. The chain's CDR3 is CALGEARRSFLKYWGGRPLTF. As DNA, the CDR3 is TGTGCTCTTGGGGAGGCGAGGCGTTCTTTCCTAAAGTACTGGGGAGGCAGACCCCTGACCTTT.

This clone appeared a few times. A read error is the likely source, as a far larger clone sits one nucleotide away. This sample also contains other DNA sequences that code for the same CDR3. The genes are TRDV2 and TRDJ1, with TRDD3 matching over 12 bases. J was trimmed by 5 bases and V by 3 bases; bases with no gene match: 12. From germline, CDR1 is GEAIGNYY and CDR2 EKD. This CDR3 region has 17 residues. The CDR3: CACDPLGDTISTDKLIF. CDR3 nucleotides: TGTGCCTGTGACCCACTGGGGGATACAATCTCCACTGATAAACTCATCTTT.

By proportion, this clone is large. This rearrangement joins TRDV2 to TRDJ3; 7 positions match TRDD3. The ends lost 4 bases at V and 0 bases at J; junction bases unmatched: 11. Looked up from germline, CDR1 is GEAIGNYY and CDR2 is EKD. The CDR3 contains 19 residues. CDR3 sequence: CACEAVLGTNSWDTRQMFF. For the CDR3, the DNA is TGTGCCTGTGAAGCGGTACTGGGGACAAACTCCTGGGACACCCGACAGATGTTTTTC.

A word on this clone: A read error is likely here: a far larger clone is one base away. Different DNA sequences within this sample yield the same CDR3. The rearrangement uses TRDV1 and TRDJ4; weak D call: TRDD3 (7 bases). Germline-derived CDR1 and CDR2 are TSWWSYY and QGS. The CDR3 loop spans 21 amino acids. The CDR3 DNA follows: TGTGCTCTCGGGGAGGCGAGGCGTTCTTTCCTAAAGTACTGGGGAGGCAGACCCCTGATCTTT. It codes for CALGEARRSFLKYWGGRPLIF.

This clone has just a few counts. Just one base apart from a much larger clone, this may be a read error. This sequence joins TRDV2 and TRDJ1; the match to TRDD3 covers 7 bases. The V gene end was trimmed by 2 bases and the J gene end by 0 bases; junction bases not matched to a gene: 17. Per the germline V gene, CDR1 is GEAIGNYY and CDR2 is EKD. The CDR3 contains 19 residues. In DNA, the CDR3 is TGTGCCTGTGACATCCTATCTGGTACTGGGGTATTGTACACCGATAAACTCATCTTT. Its translation: CACDILSGTGVLYTDKLIF.

This clone rates as large. The same CDR3 can be traced to other DNA sequences in this sample. The rearrangement links TRDV2 to TRDJ1; D is undetermined. CDR3 size: 15 residues. Germline loops: CDR1 GEAIGNYY, CDR2 EKD. The V end was cut by 3 bases, the J end by 0 bases, with 13 bases between. DNA of the CDR3: TGTGCCTGTGACTCCCTGTACTCGTACACCGATAAACTCATCTTT. This encodes CACDSLYSYTDKLIF.

This clone turned up a few times. A far more abundant clone sits one base away, making this likely a read error. The J gene is TRDJ1, the V gene TRDV2; 8 bases align to TRDD3. This CDR3 region has 19 residues. Per germline, CDR1 GEAIGNYY and CDR2 EKD. Losses at the gene ends were 0 bases for V and 4 bases for J; bases not matched to a gene: 18. CDR3 bases: TGTGCCTGTGACACCAGAGGTAACTGGGGGTCACCTTACAGCGATAAACTCATCTTT. Residues: CACDTRGNWGSPYSDKLIF.

A note on this clone: A read error likely explains why the TCRdb protein, taken from a much larger clone, differs from this DNA's translation at residue 8; the protein shown is translated from the DNA. The V and J genes are TRDV1 and TRDJ1; TRDD3 matches 13 bases. CDR1 is TSWWSYY, CDR2 QGS, per germline. Trimming took 2 bases from V and 4 from J; bases not matched to a gene: 34. This CDR3 is 26 amino acids long. CDR3 sequence reads: CALGESATYHPPHWGIRGIPLDKLIF. CDR3 sequence (DNA): TGTGCTCTTGGGGAATCGGCCACCTACCACCCCCCTCACTGGGGGATACGCGGCATACCTCTCGATAAACTCATCTTT.

To note about this clone: Only one base separates this from a far larger clonotype, so it likely reflects a read error. The gene calls are TRDV2 and TRDJ1; no clear D. Germline CDR1 GEAIGNYY, CDR2 EKD. The V gene lost 2 bases and the J gene lost 4 bases, with 10 bases spanning the gap. CDR3 size: 13 residues. CDR3 sequence reads: CACDNLEDDKLIF. Here the CDR3 DNA reads TGTGCCTGTGACAACCTGGAGGACGATAAACTCATCTTT.

This clone counts as medium-sized. The rearrangement joins TRDV2 to TRDJ1, with D perhaps matching TRDD2 or TRDD3 (5 bases each). V lost 5 bases to trimming and J lost 2 bases, with 23 bases between them. This CDR3 spans 17 amino acids. The germline CDR1 and CDR2 sequences are GEAIGNYY and EKD. The CDR3 protein is CACVSLLSSRGTDKLIF. The CDR3 DNA reads as TGTGCCTGTGTGTCCCTACTTTCCTCTCGGGGGACCGATAAACTCATCTTT.

This clone is hyperexpanded within its sample. The same CDR3 is also encoded by other DNA sequences in this sample. The gene calls are TRDV1 and TRDJ1; D tentatively reads TRDD2 or TRDD3 (9 bases each). Germline V gene data show CDR1 as TSWWSYY and CDR2 as QGS. This CDR3 spans 27 amino acids. Trimming took 5 bases from V and 0 from J, leaving 49 bases between them. DNA of the CDR3: TGTGCTCTTGGGCCCTTCCCGGCCTTCCTACCCTTCTATACTGCGGGGGGATACTCCAAGTACACCGATAAACTCATCTTT. Encoded protein: CALGPFPAFLPFYTAGGYSKYTDKLIF.

This clone qualifies as large. Because the CDR3's place on the DNA is in doubt, the DNA is left out and the CDR3 is given as listed by TCRdb. The rearrangement joins TRAV29/DV5 to TRDJ1; TRDD3, as called in the table, went unchecked against the DNA. The germline V gene encodes CDR1 NSMFDY and CDR2 ISSIKDK. Ends included, the CDR3 has 24 residues. The CDR3 loop is CSVLLCSKEIQGKIAIQYTDKLIF.

This clone was detected only a few times. One base away lies a much larger clone, so this may be a sequencing read error. Other nucleotide sequences in the sample specify the same CDR3. This rearrangement joins TRDV2 to TRDJ3, with TRDD3 matching 11 bases. Germline V gives CDR1 GEAIGNYY, CDR2 EKD. The length of the CDR3 is 21 residues. Here the CDR3 DNA reads TGTGCATGTGACATACTGGGGGATAAGCCCTCGAGCTCCTGGGACACCCGACAGATGTTTTTC. It translates to CACDILGDKPSSSWDTRQMFF.

About this clone: The protein TCRdb gives is from a much larger clone and does not agree with this DNA's translation at residue 16, likely a read error; the protein shown here comes from the DNA. The V gene is TRDV1, the J gene TRDJ1, with TRDD3 identical over 8 bases. Germline values: CDR1 TSWWSYY, CDR2 QGS. Losses at the gene ends were 2 bases for V and 4 bases for J; bases not matched to a gene: 39. This CDR3 is built from 26 residues. In DNA, the CDR3 is TGTGCTCTTGGGGAATCGGCCCCCTACCACCCCCCTCACTGGGGGTTACGCGGCATACCTCTCGATAAACTCATCTTT. It is translated as CALGESAPYHPPHWGLRGIPLDKLIF.

Concerning this clone itself: It differs at one base from a far larger clone, so likely a read error. Other DNA sequences in the sample encode the same CDR3. The genes are TRDV1 and TRDJ1; TRDD3 matches 13 bases. CDR1 is TSWWSYY and CDR2 is QGS in the germline V gene. The CDR3 is made up of 26 amino acids. The V segment lost 2 bases and the J segment 4 bases; nucleotides outside the gene matches: 34. The CDR3 loop is CALGESAPYHPPHWGIRGIPLDKLIF. For the CDR3, the DNA is TGTGCTCTTGGGGAATCGGCCCCCTACCACCCCCCTCACTGGGGGATACGCGGTATACCTCTCGATAAACTCATCTTT.

About this clone itself: A clone one base away is much larger, so this may be a read error. The rearrangement joins TRDV1 to TRDJ1; 8 nucleotides agree with TRDD3. The CDR3 loop spans 27 amino acids. Losses at the gene ends were 0 bases for V and 0 bases for J; bases not matched to a gene: 36. CDR1 is TSWWSYY and CDR2 is QGS in the germline V gene. The CDR3 sequence is CALGELRPCPSSSLLLGAVLYTDKLIF. As DNA, the CDR3 is TGTGCTCTTGGGGAACTAAGGCCCTGTCCATCTTCCTCCCTTCTACTGGGGGCCGTCTTGTACACCGATAAACTCATCTTT.

By proportion, this clone is large. This rearrangement joins TRDV1 to TRDJ1, with TRDD3 identical over 8 bases. The J segment lost 2 bases and the V segment lost 1 base, leaving 27 bases of the junction unmatched. The CDR3 spans 23 residues. Germline CDR1 TSWWSYY, CDR2 QGS. In nucleotides, the CDR3 is TGTGCTCTTGGGGAACCCTATAAGAGCGCCTTCCCCTTGTACGGGATACGGACCGATAAACTCATCTTT. Translating gives CALGEPYKSAFPLYGIRTDKLIF.

This clone is a singleton in its sample. A single base is all that separates this from a far larger clone, so a read error is likely. The same CDR3 is also encoded by other DNA sequences in this sample. The chain is built from TRDV1 and TRDJ1, with TRDD3 matching over 9 bases. The CDR3 contains 24 residues. Germline V lookup: CDR1 TSWWSYY, CDR2 QGS. The CDR3 nucleotides are TGTGCTCTTGGGGTGTCCCCCCTTGGCCCTGGGGATACGAGTACCCCTCCGTACACCGATAAACTAATCTTT. This sequence encodes CALGVSPLGPGDTSTPPYTDKLIF.

This clone qualifies as large (0.1 to 1%). V usage is TRDV2 and J usage is TRDJ1; D uncertain. The CDR3 contains 17 residues. The germline CDR1 and CDR2 sequences are GEAIGNYY and EKD. Deletions cut 0 bases from V and 4 bases from J, with 20 bases between. The DNA for the CDR3 is TGTGCCTGTGACACCGTCCCACTTTCGTCAGGTGACGATAAACTCATCTTT. Translating it yields CACDTVPLSSGDDKLIF.

This clone is medium-sized within its sample. V and J are TRDV2 and TRDJ3; TRDD3 matches at 12 bases. The CDR3 consists of 24 residues. Germline V gene lookup returns CDR1 GEAIGNYY and CDR2 EKD. Germline trimming cut 0 bases from V and 0 bases from J; bases unmatched to any gene: 17. CDR3 DNA: TGTGCCTGTGACACCGTGCTGGGGGATACGCGGGCTTCCGTTAGCTCCTGGGACACCCGACAGATGTTTTTC. Protein sequence: CACDTVLGDTRASVSSWDTRQMFF.

On this clone: One base separates it from a far larger clone, so it is likely a read error. Other nucleotide sequences in the sample specify the same CDR3. The chain's CDR3 is CALGESAPYHPPHWGIRGIPLDKLIF. CDR3 coding DNA: TGTGCTCTTGGGGAATCGGCCCCCTATCACCCCCCTCACTGGGGGATACGCGGCATACCTCTCGATAAACTCATCTTT. This chain connects TRDV1 to TRDJ1; 13 bases map to TRDD3. The germline gives CDR1 TSWWSYY, CDR2 QGS. Trimming took 2 bases from V and 4 from J; bases not matched to a gene: 34. The length of the CDR3 is 26 residues.

About this clone itself: A read error likely explains this, since a far larger clone differs by one base. Other DNA sequences from this sample encode an identical CDR3 as well. This chain links TRDV1 with TRDJ1, with D possibly matching TRDD3 (6 bases). The CDR3 is made up of 24 amino acids. Trimming shortened V by 4 bases and J by 0 bases, and 39 bases separated the two germline ends. Looked up from germline, CDR1 is TSWWSYY and CDR2 is QGS. CDR3 sequence reads: CALGVSPLGPGDTSTPPYTDKLIF. The CDR3 nucleotides read TGTGCTCTTGGGGTGTCCCCCCTTGGCCCTGGCGATACGAGTACCCCTCCGTACACCGATAAACTCATCTTT.

This clone turned up a few times. Since a far larger clone is one base different, this is likely a read error. This sequence joins TRDV2 and TRDJ1; 7 nucleotides align to TRDD3. The CDR3 has 19 residues. J was trimmed by 0 bases and V by 0 bases; bases with no gene match: 15. CDR1 and CDR2 from the germline V gene are GEAIGNYY and EKD. In nucleotides, the CDR3 is TGTGCCTGTGACACCAGAGGTAGCTGGGGGTCACCTTACACCGATAAACTCATCTTT. As protein: CACDTRGSWGSPYTDKLIF.

This clone qualifies as large. The V and J genes are TRDV3 and TRDJ1, with TRDD3 matching over 12 bases. Germline values: CDR1 TVYSNPD, CDR2 GDNSRS (reference sequence). There are 18 residues in the CDR3. V dropped 2 bases and J dropped 9; count of bases not matched to a gene: 22. CDR3 in amino acids: CAFSPTAFSGGYAVELIF. CDR3 coding DNA: TGTGCCTTTTCTCCTACCGCCTTTTCTGGGGGATACGCGGTAGAACTCATCTTT. Combining the CDR3 with reference TRDV3 and TRDJ1 gives the whole variable domain CDKVTQSSPDQTVASGSEVVLLCTYDTVYSNPDLFWYRIRPDYSFQFVFYGDNSRSEGADFTQGRFSVKHILTQKAFHLVISPVRTEDSATYYCAFSPTAFSGGYAVELIFGKGTRVTVEP.

By share of the sample, this clone is large (0.1 to 1%). Other DNA sequences in this sample translate to the same CDR3. This chain joins TRDV2 and TRDJ1; possibly TRDD3 for D (6 bases). V was shortened by 3 bases and J by 0 bases, with 19 bases between the two germline ends. This CDR3 is 17 amino acids long. In germline, CDR1 is GEAIGNYY, CDR2 EKD. CDR3 amino acids: CACDPIGDPQNTDKLIF. The DNA of the CDR3 is TGTGCCTGTGACCCGATCGGGGATCCTCAGAACACCGATAAACTCATCTTT.

This clone is labeled large. The rearrangement uses TRDV2 and TRDJ3; perhaps TRDD3 as D (6 bases). The CDR3 runs 20 residues. Germline V gene lookup returns CDR1 GEAIGNYY and CDR2 EKD. The germline V and J ends were trimmed by 0 bases and 1 base, with 18 bases remaining between them. The chain's CDR3 is CACDTVWGTSRSWDTRQMFF. CDR3 coding DNA: TGTGCCTGTGACACCGTCTGGGGCACCTCGAGGTCCTGGGACACCCGACAGATGTTTTTC.

Points on this clone: Translating this DNA gives a protein that differs at residue 3 from the TCRdb one, which belongs to a much larger clone; a read error is likely, and the protein shown is this translation. The V gene is TRDV1, the J gene TRDJ1; TRDD3 agrees at 9 bases. Germline CDR1 reads TSWWSYY; CDR2 reads QGS. The CDR3 length is 24 residues. The CDR3 DNA sequence: TGTGCTTTTGGGGTGTCCCCCCTTGGCCCTGGGGATACGAGTACCCCTCCGTACACCGATAAACTCATCTTT. Translated, it gives CAFGVSPLGPGDTSTPPYTDKLIF.

By share, this clone counts as large. The chain joins TRDV2 to TRDJ1; 10 bases fit TRDD3. Germline loops: CDR1 GEAIGNYY, CDR2 EKD. The CDR3 has 17 residues. After removal of 3 bases from V and 0 bases from J, the junction contained 9 bases not matched to a gene. DNA of the CDR3: TGTGCCTGTGACGCCATGGGGGATACTCGGAACACCGATAAACTCATCTTT. Its protein is CACDAMGDTRNTDKLIF.

Only a few counts were recorded for this clone. It differs at one base from a far larger clone, so likely a read error. Other nucleotide sequences in the sample specify the same CDR3. J is TRDJ1 and V is TRDV1; 9 bases match TRDD2. The CDR3 totals 15 residues. CDR1 and CDR2 from the germline V gene are TSWWSYY and QGS. The CDR3 coding sequence is TGTGCTCTAGGGGAACCGGCCTTCCTACGGTTAGAGCTCATCTTT. It yields the protein CALGEPAFLRLELIF.

With regard to this clone: A single base is all that separates this from a far larger clone, so a read error is likely. This sequence joins TRDV1 and TRDJ4; tentatively, D is TRDD3 (7 bases). Germline V gene lookup returns CDR1 TSWWSYY and CDR2 QGS. The CDR3 is 21 residues long. Trimming cost V 3 bases and J 1 base, with 33 bases left between them. The CDR3 DNA reads as TGTGCTCTTGGGGAGGCGTGGCGTTCTTTCCTAAAGTACTGGGGAGGCAGACCCCTGATCTTT. As protein: CALGEAWRSFLKYWGGRPLIF.